This record concerns one TCR beta chain sequence. Additional DNA sequences in this sample encode the identical CDR3. This sample was included in a study of blood T cell repertoires in COVID-19. TCRdb's table, derived via immunoSEQ multiplex PCR, lists solely in-frame clones and lacks some. Of around 130,000 clones in the sample, approximately 88% were seen once. V was pared by 2 bases and J by 7 bases, with 5 bases of the junction left unmatched. Looked up from germline, CDR1 is LNHDA and CDR2 is SQIVND (reference sequence). The CDR3 spans 15 residues. The clonotype was recovered from a woman older than 75 with acute or convalescent COVID-19. V and J are TRBV19 and TRBJ2-1; 10 bases align to TRBD2. Specimen: peripheral blood. CDR3 bases: TGTGCCAGTAGTATACCGGGACTAGCGTATAATGAGCAGTTCTTC. Translated: CASSIPGLAYNEQFF.